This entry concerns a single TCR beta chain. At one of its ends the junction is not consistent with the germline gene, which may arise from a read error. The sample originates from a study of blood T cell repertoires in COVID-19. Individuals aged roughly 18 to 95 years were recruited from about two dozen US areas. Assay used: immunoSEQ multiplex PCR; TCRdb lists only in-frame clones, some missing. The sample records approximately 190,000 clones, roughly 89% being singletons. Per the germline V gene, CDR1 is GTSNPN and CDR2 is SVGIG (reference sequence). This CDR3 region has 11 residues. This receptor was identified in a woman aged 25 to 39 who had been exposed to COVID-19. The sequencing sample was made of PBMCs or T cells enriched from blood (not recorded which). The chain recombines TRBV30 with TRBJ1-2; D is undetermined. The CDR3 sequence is CAWSSNYGYTF. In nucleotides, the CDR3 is TGTGCCTGGAGTTCTAATTATGGCTACACCTTC.